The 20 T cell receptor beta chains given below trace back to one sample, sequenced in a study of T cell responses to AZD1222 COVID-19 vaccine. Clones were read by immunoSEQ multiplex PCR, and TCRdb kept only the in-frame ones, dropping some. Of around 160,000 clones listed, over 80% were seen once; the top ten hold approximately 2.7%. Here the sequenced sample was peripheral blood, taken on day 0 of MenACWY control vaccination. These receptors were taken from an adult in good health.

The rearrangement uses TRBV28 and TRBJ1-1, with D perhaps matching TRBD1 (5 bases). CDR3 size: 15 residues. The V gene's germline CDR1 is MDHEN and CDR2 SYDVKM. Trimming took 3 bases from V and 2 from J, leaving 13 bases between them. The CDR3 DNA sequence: TGTGCCAGCAGTTTCCCAGGGATTGGAAACACTGAAGCTTTCTTT. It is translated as CASSFPGIGNTEAFF.

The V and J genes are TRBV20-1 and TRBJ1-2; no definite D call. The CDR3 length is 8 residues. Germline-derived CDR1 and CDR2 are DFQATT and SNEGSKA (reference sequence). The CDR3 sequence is CRPPGYTF. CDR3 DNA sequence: TGCAGGCCCCCTGGCTACACCTTC.

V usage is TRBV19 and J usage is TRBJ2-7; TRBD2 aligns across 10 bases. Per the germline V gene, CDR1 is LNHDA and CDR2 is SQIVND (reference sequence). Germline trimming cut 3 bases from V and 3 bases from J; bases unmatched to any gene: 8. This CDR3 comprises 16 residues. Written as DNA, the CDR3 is TGTGCCAGTAGTATGGGCCTAGCGGGGGACCTCTACGAGCAGTACTTC. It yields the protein CASSMGLAGDLYEQYF.

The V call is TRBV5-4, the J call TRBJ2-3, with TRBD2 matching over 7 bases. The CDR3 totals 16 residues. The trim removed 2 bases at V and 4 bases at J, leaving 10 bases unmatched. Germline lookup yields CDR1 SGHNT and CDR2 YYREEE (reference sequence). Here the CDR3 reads CASSLGGVAGSDTQYF. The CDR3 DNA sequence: TGTGCCAGCAGCTTAGGTGGAGTAGCGGGTTCAGATACGCAGTATTTT.

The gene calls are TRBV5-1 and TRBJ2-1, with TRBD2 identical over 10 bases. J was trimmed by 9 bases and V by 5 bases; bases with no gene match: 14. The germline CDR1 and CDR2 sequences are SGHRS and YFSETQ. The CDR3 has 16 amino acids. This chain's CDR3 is CASRREMSSGSGEQFF. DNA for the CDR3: TGCGCCAGCAGGAGGGAAATGTCTAGCGGGAGTGGTGAGCAGTTCTTC.

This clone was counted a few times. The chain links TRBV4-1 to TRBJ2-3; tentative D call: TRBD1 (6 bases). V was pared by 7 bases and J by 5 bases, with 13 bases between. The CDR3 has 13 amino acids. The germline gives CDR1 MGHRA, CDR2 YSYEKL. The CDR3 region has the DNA TGCGCCAGCACCTCCACAGGGCTAGATACGCAGTATTTT. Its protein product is CASTSTGLDTQYF.

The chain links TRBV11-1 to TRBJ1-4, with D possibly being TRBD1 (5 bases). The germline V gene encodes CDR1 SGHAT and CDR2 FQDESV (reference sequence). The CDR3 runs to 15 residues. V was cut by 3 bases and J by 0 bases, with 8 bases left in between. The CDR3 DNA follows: TGTGCCAGCAGCTTCGGGACTCCAACTAATGAAAAACTGTTTTTT. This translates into CASSFGTPTNEKLFF.

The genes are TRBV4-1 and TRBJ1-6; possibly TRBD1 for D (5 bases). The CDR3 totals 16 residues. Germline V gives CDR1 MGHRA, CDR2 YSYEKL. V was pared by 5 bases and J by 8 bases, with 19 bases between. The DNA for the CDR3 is TGCGCCAGCAGCAATCCGGGACGGAACATGGATTCACCCCTCCACTTT. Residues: CASSNPGRNMDSPLHF.

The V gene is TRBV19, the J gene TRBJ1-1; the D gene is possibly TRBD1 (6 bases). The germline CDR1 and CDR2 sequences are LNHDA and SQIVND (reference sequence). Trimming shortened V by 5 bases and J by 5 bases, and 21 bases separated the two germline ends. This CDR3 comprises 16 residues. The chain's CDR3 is CASSSRLRGGRTEAFF. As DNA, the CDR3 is TGTGCCAGTAGTTCTCGCCTTAGGGGGGGCCGGACTGAAGCTTTCTTT.

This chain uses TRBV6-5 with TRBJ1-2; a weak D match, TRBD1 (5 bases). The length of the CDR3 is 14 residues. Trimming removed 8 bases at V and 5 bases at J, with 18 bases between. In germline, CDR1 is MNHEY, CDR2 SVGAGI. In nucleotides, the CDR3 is TGTGCCAGCGGAAGGCAGGGAAGAAAATATGGCTACACCTTC. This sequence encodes CASGRQGRKYGYTF.

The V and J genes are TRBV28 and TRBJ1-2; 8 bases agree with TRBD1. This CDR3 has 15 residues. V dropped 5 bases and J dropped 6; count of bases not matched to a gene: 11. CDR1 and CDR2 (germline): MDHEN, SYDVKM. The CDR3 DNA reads TGTGCCAGCAGTCCCCACCCGGGACAGGAAGATGGCTACACCTTC. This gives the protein CASSPHPGQEDGYTF.

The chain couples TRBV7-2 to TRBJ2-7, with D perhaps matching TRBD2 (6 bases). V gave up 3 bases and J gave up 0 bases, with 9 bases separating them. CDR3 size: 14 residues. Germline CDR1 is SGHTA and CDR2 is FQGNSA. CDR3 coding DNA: TGTGCCAGCAGCTTCGGGACTTCCTCCTACGAGCAGTACTTC. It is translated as CASSFGTSSYEQYF.

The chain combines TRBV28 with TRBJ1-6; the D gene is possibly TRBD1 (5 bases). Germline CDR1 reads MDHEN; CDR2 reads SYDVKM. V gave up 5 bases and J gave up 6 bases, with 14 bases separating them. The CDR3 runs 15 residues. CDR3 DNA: TGTGCCAGCAGTACGATGGGGGAGGGTAATTCACCCCTCCACTTT. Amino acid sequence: CASSTMGEGNSPLHF.

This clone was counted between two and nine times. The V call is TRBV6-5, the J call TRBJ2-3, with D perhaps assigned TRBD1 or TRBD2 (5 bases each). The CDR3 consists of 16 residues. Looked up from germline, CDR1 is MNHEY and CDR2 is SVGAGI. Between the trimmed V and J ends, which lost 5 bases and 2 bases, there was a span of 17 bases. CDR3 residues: CASSNFGTAFTDTQYF. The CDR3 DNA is TGTGCCAGCAGTAACTTCGGGACGGCATTCACAGATACGCAGTATTTT.

The CDR3 coding sequence is TGCGCCAGCAGCCACCTGGACACTGGCGAAGCTTTCTTT. It encodes CASSHLDTGEAFF. The rearrangement links TRBV4-1 to TRBJ1-1; tentatively, D is TRBD1 (5 bases). The germline CDR1 and CDR2 sequences are MGHRA and YSYEKL. The length of the CDR3 is 13 residues. V was trimmed by 3 bases and J by 8 bases, leaving 13 bases between them.

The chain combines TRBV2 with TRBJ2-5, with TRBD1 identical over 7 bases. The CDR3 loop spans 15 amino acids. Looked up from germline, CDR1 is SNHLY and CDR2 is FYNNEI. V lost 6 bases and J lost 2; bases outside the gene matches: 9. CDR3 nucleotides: TGTGCCAGCAGCGAACAGGGGACCCCACAAGAGACCCAGTACTTC. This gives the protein CASSEQGTPQETQYF.

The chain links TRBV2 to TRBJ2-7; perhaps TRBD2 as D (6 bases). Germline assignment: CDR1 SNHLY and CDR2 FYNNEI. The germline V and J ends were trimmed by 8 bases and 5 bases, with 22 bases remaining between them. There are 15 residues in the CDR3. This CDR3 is CASFSGLGGFDEQYF. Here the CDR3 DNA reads TGTGCCAGCTTTTCGGGACTGGGGGGATTCGACGAGCAGTACTTC.

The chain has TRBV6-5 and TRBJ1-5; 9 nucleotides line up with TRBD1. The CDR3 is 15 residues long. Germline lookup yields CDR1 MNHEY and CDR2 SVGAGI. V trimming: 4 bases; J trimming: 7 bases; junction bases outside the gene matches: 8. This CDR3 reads CASSSRQGGRQPQHF. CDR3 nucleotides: TGTGCCAGCAGTTCGCGACAGGGGGGCAGGCAGCCCCAGCATTTT.

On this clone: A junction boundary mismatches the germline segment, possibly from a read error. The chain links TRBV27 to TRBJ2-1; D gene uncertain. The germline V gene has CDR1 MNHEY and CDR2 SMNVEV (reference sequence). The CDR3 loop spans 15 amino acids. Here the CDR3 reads CASSFRVPRTNGQFF. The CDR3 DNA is TGTGCCAGCAGTTTCCGGGTCCCTCGGACCAATGGGCAGTTCTTC.

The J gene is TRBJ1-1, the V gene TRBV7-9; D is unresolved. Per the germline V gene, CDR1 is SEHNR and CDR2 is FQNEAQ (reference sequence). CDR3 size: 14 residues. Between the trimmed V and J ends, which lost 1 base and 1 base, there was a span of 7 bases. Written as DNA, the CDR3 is TGTGCCAGCAGCTTAGAACAGAGGAACACTGAAGCTTTCTTT. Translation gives CASSLEQRNTEAFF.